This passage covers 10 T cell receptor beta chains from one sample sequenced in a study of OX40 agonist ivuxolimab in advanced cancers. Generated by immunoSEQ multiplex PCR, the TCRdb table keeps only in-frame clones and is missing some. The sample records some 43,000 clones, roughly 94% being singletons. The sequencing here drew on CD4+ or CD8+ T cells sorted from blood, taken in a trial of the OX40 agonist ivuxolimab. Every receptor here comes from an adult with an advanced solid tumor such as melanoma, head and neck, liver or kidney cancer.

In DNA form, the CDR3 reads TGTGCCAGCAGCTTGACCGTAGGGGACCACACCGGGGAGCTGTTTTTT. Its translation is CASSLTVGDHTGELFF. The chain combines TRBV5-8 with TRBJ2-2, with D perhaps given as TRBD1 or TRBD2 (5 bases each). V was shortened by 1 base and J by 3 bases, with 13 bases between the two germline ends. This CDR3 region has 16 residues. Germline V gives CDR1 SGHTS, CDR2 YDEGEE. The whole variable domain, remainder taken from reference TRBV5-8 and TRBJ2-2, is EAGVTQSPTHLIKTRGQQATLRCSPISGHTSVYWYQQALGLGLQFLLWYDEGEERNRGNFPPRFSGRQFPNYSSELNVNALELEDSALYLCASSLTVGDHTGELFFGEGSRLTVL.

The chain links TRBV5-4 to TRBJ1-2; unclear D gene. Between the trimmed V and J ends, which lost 4 bases and 0 bases, there was a span of 13 bases. CDR3 length equals 15 residues. CDR1 and CDR2 from the germline V gene are SGHNT and YYREEE (reference sequence). CDR3 in amino acids: CASSILIRANYGYTF. The CDR3 nucleotides read TGTGCCAGCAGCATTTTGATCAGAGCTAACTATGGCTACACCTTC. Based on the CDR3 plus reference TRBV5-4 and TRBJ1-2, the full variable domain is ETGVTQSPTHLIKTRGQQVTLRCSSQSGHNTVSWYQQALGQGPQFIFQYYREEENGRGNFPPRFSGLQFPNYSSELNVNALELDDSALYLCASSILIRANYGYTFGSGTRLTVV.

The chain joins TRBV19 to TRBJ1-3; TRBD1 is a possible D gene (5 bases). The CDR3 length is 15 residues. Germline-derived CDR1 and CDR2 are LNHDA and SQIVND (reference sequence). V lost 6 bases and J 0 bases, leaving 12 bases between the germline ends. The CDR3: CASRRTPFSGNTIYF. The DNA for the CDR3 is TGTGCCAGTAGAAGGACACCCTTCTCTGGAAACACCATATATTTT.

This chain links TRBV4-1 with TRBJ1-4; no clear D gene. Germline V gene data show CDR1 as MGHRA and CDR2 as YSYEKL. V was shortened by 4 bases and J by 0 bases, with 15 bases between the two germline ends. This CDR3 is built from 17 residues. The CDR3 DNA is TGCGCCAGCAGCCCCGGGCTGGTCGTTGCAACTAATGAAAAACTGTTTTTT. Protein sequence: CASSPGLVVATNEKLFF.

This chain connects TRBV7-2 to TRBJ2-1, with 11 bases lining up with TRBD2. From germline, CDR1 is SGHTA and CDR2 FQGNSA. The CDR3 is 16 residues long. V gave up 0 bases and J gave up 3 bases; unmatched junction bases: 1. The CDR3 spells CASSLALAGDYNEQFF. Here the CDR3 DNA reads TGTGCCAGCAGCTTAGCACTAGCGGGAGACTACAATGAGCAGTTCTTC.

This CDR3 is CASSHAGNYNEQFF. CDR3 DNA: TGCGCCAGCAGCCATGCCGGGAATTACAATGAGCAGTTCTTC. The chain combines TRBV4-3 with TRBJ2-1; maybe TRBD2 (5 bases). Germline-derived CDR1 and CDR2 are LGHNA and YSLEER. The CDR3 is made up of 14 amino acids. V dropped 3 bases and J dropped 4 bases, with 10 bases sitting between them.

The chain combines TRBV7-9 with TRBJ2-5; 7 positions agree with TRBD1. With V trimmed by 1 base and J by 12 bases, 8 bases remained unmatched. The CDR3 covers 13 residues. Per the germline V gene, CDR1 is SEHNR and CDR2 is FQNEAQ (reference sequence). CDR3 in DNA: TGTGCCAGCAGCTTAGAGTCCGACAGGGATAAGTACTTC. This encodes CASSLESDRDKYF.

The chain employs TRBV7-9 and TRBJ2-2; D is perhaps TRBD2 (5 bases). The CDR3 length is 12 residues. CDR1 is SEHNR and CDR2 is FQNEAQ in the germline V gene (reference sequence). The germline V and J ends were trimmed by 11 bases and 6 bases, with 13 bases remaining between them. CDR3: CACLGSAGELFF. CDR3 DNA: TGTGCCTGCTTAGGGAGCGCCGGGGAGCTGTTTTTT.

The chain has TRBV13 and TRBJ2-5; perhaps D is TRBD1 or TRBD2 (5 bases each). CDR1 and CDR2 (germline): PRHDT, FYEKMQ (reference sequence). The ends were cut back, 5 bases at V and 5 bases at J, with 12 bases in the middle. CDR3 length equals 13 residues. The CDR3 sequence: CASSTGARETQYF. As DNA, the CDR3 is TGTGCCAGCAGCACCGGGGCGAGGGAGACCCAGTACTTC.

The V call is TRBV27, the J call TRBJ2-7; TRBD1 matches at 7 bases. Germline trimming cut 5 bases from V and 4 bases from J; bases unmatched to any gene: 8. The CDR3 has 14 amino acids. Looked up from germline, CDR1 is MNHEY and CDR2 is SMNVEV (reference sequence). CDR3 bases: TGTGCCAGCAGTAAGACAGGGAGCTCGTACGAGCAGTACTTC. Translating gives CASSKTGSSYEQYF.